The 13 T cell receptor beta chains listed next were all sequenced from one sample in a study of spatial heterogeneity in lung cancer. These receptors' targets are unknown. Broader study findings: Counts of expanded alpha and beta TCRs within tumors tracked the tumor nonsynonymous mutation count.

TCRdb re-called the 5' RACE reads with MiXCR, one entry per CDR3 protein. The repertoire includes 6,500 to 7,500 distinct CDR3 sequences, roughly 7% of them detected once, and around 8% sits in the top ten. The time point denotes: sample taken at primary tumor resection. Sequences were derived from lung tumor tissue, sampled at surgery. These receptors all come from a male donor with early-stage non-small cell lung cancer.

This chain joins TRBV3-1 and TRBJ2-1; 9 bases map to TRBD1. The CDR3 covers 16 residues. V shed 6 bases, J shed 5 bases, and the junction held 11 bases outside the gene matches. Germline V gene lookup returns CDR1 LGHDT and CDR2 YNNKEL (reference sequence). This CDR3 is CASSVWGQGRHNEQFF. Here the CDR3 DNA reads TGTGCCAGCAGTGTATGGGGACAGGGTCGGCACAATGAGCAGTTCTTC.

This clonotype is judged medium-sized (0.01 to 0.1%). The V and J genes are TRBV5-6 and TRBJ1-2, with D unresolved. From germline, CDR1 is SGHDT and CDR2 YYEEEE. The ends were cut back, 4 bases at V and 8 bases at J, with 15 bases in the middle. The CDR3 loop spans 13 amino acids. The CDR3: CASSPPGQTGYTF. As DNA, the CDR3 is TGTGCCAGCAGCCCCCCTGGTCAGACAGGCTACACCTTC.

This chain joins TRBV28 and TRBJ2-5, with D perhaps TRBD2 (6 bases). CDR1 is MDHEN and CDR2 is SYDVKM in the germline V gene. The CDR3 extends over 14 amino acids. The V and J ends lost 3 bases and 4 bases respectively, with 12 bases between them. DNA of the CDR3: TGTGCCAGCAGTTTTTACGGGAGTAGAGAGACCCAGTACTTC. This sequence encodes CASSFYGSRETQYF.

This clonotype was seen many times. The V call is TRBV6-2 or TRBV6-3, the J call TRBJ1-5; D might be TRBD1 (6 bases). In germline, CDR1 is MNHEY, CDR2 SVGEGT. There are 16 residues in the CDR3. Trimming took 6 bases from V and 6 from J, leaving 21 bases between them. As DNA, the CDR3 is TGTGCCAGCAGACCCGAGAGATGGGGGGCGGCTCAGCCCCAGCATTTT. This sequence encodes CASRPERWGAAQPQHF.

By frequency in the sample, this clonotype is medium-sized. V gene TRBV10-2 combines with J gene TRBJ2-1; D is unresolved. V was pared by 10 bases and J by 7 bases, with 17 bases between. CDR3 length equals 13 residues. CDR1 is WSHSY, CDR2 SAAADI, per germline. The CDR3 sequence: CATRDPSVNEQFF. In nucleotides, the CDR3 is TGCGCCACCAGAGACCCTAGTGTGAATGAGCAGTTCTTC.

By share, this clonotype counts as medium-sized. The chain has TRBV20-1 and TRBJ2-2; D uncertain. V lost 2 bases to trimming and J lost 2 bases, with 9 bases between them. This CDR3 has 14 residues. CDR1 DFQATT and CDR2 SNEGSKA come from the germline V gene (reference sequence). CDR3 loop: CSARRNVNTGELFF. Here the CDR3 DNA reads TGCAGTGCTAGACGGAATGTAAACACCGGGGAGCTGTTTTTT.

This clonotype ranks as large (0.1 to 1%). For the CDR3, the DNA is TGTGCCAGCAGACTAGGGAGCAATCAGCCCCAGCATTTT. It encodes CASRLGSNQPQHF. The chain links TRBV6-6 to TRBJ1-5; D is unclear. This CDR3 region has 13 residues. CDR1 MNHNY and CDR2 SVGAGI come from the germline V gene (reference sequence). V dropped 6 bases and J dropped 1 base, with 7 bases sitting between them.

This clonotype was counted a few times. V and J are TRBV5-1 and TRBJ2-7, with a weak D call TRBD2 (6 bases). Germline-derived CDR1 and CDR2 are SGHRS and YFSETQ. The V and J ends lost 1 base and 3 bases respectively, with 8 bases between them. The CDR3 has 13 residues. The CDR3 protein is CASSLNGGYEQYF. Written as DNA, the CDR3 is TGCGCCAGCAGCTTGAACGGGGGCTACGAGCAGTACTTC.

This clonotype was recorded at least ten times. The chain uses TRBV7-9 and TRBJ2-5; D gene uncertain. The CDR3 has 15 amino acids. Trimming took off 5 bases at V and 0 bases at J, with 13 bases between the two ends. Germline V lookup: CDR1 SEHNR, CDR2 FQNEAQ (reference sequence). The CDR3 is CASSAPWSYQETQYF. CDR3 DNA: TGTGCCAGCAGCGCGCCGTGGTCGTACCAAGAGACCCAGTACTTC.

The genes are TRBV7-6 and TRBJ2-3; either TRBD1 or TRBD2 may supply D (5 bases each). The CDR3 is made up of 15 amino acids. The germline V gene encodes CDR1 SGHVS and CDR2 FNYEAQ. The V end was cut by 0 bases, the J end by 6 bases, with 13 bases between. The CDR3 sequence is CASSLAGTSADTQYF. The CDR3 region has the DNA TGTGCCAGCAGCTTAGCGGGGACGTCGGCGGATACGCAGTATTTT.

This clonotype was counted at least ten times. The V call is TRBV28, the J call TRBJ2-2; D unresolved. The V end was cut by 6 bases, the J end by 2 bases, with 4 bases between. The CDR3 has 12 residues. The V gene's germline CDR1 is MDHEN and CDR2 SYDVKM. In DNA, the CDR3 is TGTGCCAGCAGCCTAAACACCGGGGAGCTGTTTTTT. Its translation is CASSLNTGELFF. The full variable domain, its missing parts supplied by reference TRBV28 and TRBJ2-2, is DVKVTQSSRYLVKRTGEKVFLECVQDMDHENMFWYRQDPGLGLRLIYFSYDVKMKEKGDIPEGYSVSREKKERFSLILESASTNQTSMYLCASSLNTGELFFGEGSRLTVL.

CDR3 loop: CASSLGRLSYEQYF. CDR3 DNA sequence: TGTGCCAGCAGTTTGGGCAGGCTCTCCTACGAGCAGTACTTC. The V and J genes are TRBV28 and TRBJ2-7; no definite D call. The CDR3 is 14 residues long. CDR1 and CDR2 from the germline V gene are MDHEN and SYDVKM. V lost 3 bases to trimming and J lost 0 bases, with 9 bases between them.

This clonotype was seen at least ten times. The rearrangement uses TRBV6-5 and TRBJ2-1, with D hard to call. The CDR3 covers 14 residues. Trimming shortened V by 0 bases and J by 10 bases, and 13 bases separated the two germline ends. Germline V gives CDR1 MNHEY, CDR2 SVGAGI. In nucleotides, the CDR3 is TGTGCCAGCAGTTACTCGTATTCCAAGGAGGAGCAGTTCTTC. This gives the protein CASSYSYSKEEQFF.